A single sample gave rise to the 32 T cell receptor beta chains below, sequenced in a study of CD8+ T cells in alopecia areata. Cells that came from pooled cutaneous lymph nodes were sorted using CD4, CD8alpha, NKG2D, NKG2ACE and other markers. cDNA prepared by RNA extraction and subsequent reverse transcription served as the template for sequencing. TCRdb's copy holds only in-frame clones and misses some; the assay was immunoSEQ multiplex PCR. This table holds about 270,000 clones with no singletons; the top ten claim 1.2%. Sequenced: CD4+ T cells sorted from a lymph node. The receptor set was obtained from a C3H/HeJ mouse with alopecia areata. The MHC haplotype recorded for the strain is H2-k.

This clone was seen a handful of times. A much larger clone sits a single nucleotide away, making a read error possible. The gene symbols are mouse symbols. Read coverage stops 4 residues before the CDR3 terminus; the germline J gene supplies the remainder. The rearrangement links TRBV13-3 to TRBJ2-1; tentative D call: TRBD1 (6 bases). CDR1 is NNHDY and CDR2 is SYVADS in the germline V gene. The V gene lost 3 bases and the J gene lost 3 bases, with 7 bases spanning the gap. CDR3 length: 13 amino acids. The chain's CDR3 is CASSADSYAEQFF. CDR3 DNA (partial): TGTGCCAGCAGTGCGGACAGCTATGCT.

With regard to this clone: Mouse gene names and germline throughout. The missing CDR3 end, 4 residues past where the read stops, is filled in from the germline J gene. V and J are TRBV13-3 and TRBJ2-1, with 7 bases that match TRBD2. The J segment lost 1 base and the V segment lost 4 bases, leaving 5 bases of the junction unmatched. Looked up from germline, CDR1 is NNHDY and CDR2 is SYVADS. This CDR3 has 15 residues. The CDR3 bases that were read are TGTGCCAGCAGTCCAACTGGGGTCAACTATGCT. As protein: CASSPTGVNYA. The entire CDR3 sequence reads CASSPTGVNYAEQFF.

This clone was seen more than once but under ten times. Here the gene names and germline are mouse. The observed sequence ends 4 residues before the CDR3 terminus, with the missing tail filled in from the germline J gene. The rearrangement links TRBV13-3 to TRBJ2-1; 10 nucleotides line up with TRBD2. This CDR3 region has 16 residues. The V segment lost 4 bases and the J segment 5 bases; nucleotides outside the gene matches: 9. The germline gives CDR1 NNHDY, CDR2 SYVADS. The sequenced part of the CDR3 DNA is TGTGCCAGCAGTCCTGACTGGGGGGTTTTTGATGCT. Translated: CASSPDWGVFDA. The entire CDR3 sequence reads CASSPDWGVFDAEQFF.

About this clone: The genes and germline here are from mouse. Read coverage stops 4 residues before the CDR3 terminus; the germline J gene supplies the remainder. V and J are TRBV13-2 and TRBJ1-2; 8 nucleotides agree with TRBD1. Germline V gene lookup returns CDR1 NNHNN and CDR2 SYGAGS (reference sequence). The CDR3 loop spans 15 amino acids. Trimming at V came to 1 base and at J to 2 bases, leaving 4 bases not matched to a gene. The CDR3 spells CASGDRAGGNSDYTF. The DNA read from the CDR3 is TGTGCCAGCGGTGATCGGGCAGGGGGCAACTCC.

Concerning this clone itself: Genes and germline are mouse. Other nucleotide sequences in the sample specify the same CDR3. CDR3 sequence: CASSPRGAETLYF. CDR3 DNA, as far as it was read: TGTGCTAGCAGTCCCAGGGGTGCAGAA. The chain employs TRBV29 and TRBJ2-3; TRBD1 might be the D (5 bases). The read halts 4 residues ahead of the CDR3 end, with the missing end drawn from the germline J gene. The CDR3 covers 13 residues. From germline, CDR1 is MSHET and CDR2 SYDVDS. Trimming took 5 bases from V and 1 from J, leaving 7 bases between them.

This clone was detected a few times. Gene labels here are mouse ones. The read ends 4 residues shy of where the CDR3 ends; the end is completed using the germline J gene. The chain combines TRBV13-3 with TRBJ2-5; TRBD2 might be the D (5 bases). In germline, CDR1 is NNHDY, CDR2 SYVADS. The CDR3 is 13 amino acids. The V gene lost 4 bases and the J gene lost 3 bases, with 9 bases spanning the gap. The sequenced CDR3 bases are TGTGCCAGCAGTACGGACTTTCAAGAC. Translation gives CASSTDFQD. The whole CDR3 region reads CASSTDFQDTQYF.

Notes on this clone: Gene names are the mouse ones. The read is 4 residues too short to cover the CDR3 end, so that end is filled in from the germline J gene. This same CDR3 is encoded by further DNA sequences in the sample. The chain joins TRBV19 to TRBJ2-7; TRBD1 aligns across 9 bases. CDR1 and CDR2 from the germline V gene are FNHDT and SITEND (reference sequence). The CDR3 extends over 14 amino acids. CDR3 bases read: TGTGCCAGCAGTATAAGGGACAGGGTGTAT. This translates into CASSIRDRVY. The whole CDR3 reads CASSIRDRVYEQYF.

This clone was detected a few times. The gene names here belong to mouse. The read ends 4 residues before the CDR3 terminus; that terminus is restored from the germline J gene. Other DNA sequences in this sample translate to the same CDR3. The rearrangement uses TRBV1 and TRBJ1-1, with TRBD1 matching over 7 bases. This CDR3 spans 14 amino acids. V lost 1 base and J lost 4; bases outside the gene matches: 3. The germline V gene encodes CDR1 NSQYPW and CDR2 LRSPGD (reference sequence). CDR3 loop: CTCSAAQGGTEVFF. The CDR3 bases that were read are TGCACCTGCAGTGCAGCCCAGGGGGGCACA.

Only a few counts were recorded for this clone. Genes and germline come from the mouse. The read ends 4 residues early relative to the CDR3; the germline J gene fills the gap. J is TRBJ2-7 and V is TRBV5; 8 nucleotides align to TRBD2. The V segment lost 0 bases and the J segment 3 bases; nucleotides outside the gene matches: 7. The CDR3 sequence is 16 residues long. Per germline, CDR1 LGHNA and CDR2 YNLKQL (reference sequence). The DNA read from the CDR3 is TGTGCCAGCAGCCAAGATCGGGCTGGGGGGCGCTAT. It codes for CASSQDRAGGRY. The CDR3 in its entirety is CASSQDRAGGRYEQYF.

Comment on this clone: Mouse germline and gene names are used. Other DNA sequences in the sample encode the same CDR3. CDR3 DNA (partial): TGTGCCAGCAGTGATGCCCGGGGGGGGAACCAAGAC. Translated, it gives CASSDARGGNQD. The complete CDR3 sequence is CASSDARGGNQDTQYF. This chain joins TRBV13-3 and TRBJ2-5, with 7 positions matching TRBD2. The read ends 4 residues before the CDR3 terminus; that terminus is restored from the germline J gene. There are 16 residues in the CDR3. The ends lost 0 bases at V and 0 bases at J; junction bases unmatched: 4. The germline gives CDR1 NNHDY, CDR2 SYVADS.

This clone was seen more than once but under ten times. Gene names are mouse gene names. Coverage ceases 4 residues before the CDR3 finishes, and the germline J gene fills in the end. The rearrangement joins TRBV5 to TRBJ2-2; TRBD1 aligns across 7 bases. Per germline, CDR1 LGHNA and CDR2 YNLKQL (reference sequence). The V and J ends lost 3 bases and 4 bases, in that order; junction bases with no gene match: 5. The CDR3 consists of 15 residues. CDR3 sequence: CASSQTGRGTGQLYF. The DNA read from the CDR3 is TGTGCCAGCAGCCAGACAGGGCGCGGCACCGGG.

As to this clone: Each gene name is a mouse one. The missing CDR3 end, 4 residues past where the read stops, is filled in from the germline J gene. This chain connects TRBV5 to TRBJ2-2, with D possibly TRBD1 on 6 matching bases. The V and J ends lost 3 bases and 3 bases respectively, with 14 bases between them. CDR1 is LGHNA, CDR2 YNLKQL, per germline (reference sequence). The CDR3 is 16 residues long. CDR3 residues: CASSHTGTKDTGQLYF. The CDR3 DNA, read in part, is TGTGCCAGCAGCCATACCGGGACAAAGGACACCGGG.

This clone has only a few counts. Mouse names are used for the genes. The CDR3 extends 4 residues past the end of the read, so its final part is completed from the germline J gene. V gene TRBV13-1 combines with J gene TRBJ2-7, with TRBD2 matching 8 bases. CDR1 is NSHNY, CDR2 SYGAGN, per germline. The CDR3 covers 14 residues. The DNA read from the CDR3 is TGTGCCAGCAGTGATCTGGGGGGAAGGTAT. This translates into CASSDLGGRY. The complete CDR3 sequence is CASSDLGGRYEQYF.

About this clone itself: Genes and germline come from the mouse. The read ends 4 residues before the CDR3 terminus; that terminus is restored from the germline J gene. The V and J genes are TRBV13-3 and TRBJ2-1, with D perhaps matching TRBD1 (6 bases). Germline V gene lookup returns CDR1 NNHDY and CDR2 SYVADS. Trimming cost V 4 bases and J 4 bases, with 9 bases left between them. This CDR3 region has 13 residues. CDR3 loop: CASSWDNYAEQFF. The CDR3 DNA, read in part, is TGTGCCAGCAGTTGGGACAATTATGCT.

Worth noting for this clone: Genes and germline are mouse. CDR3 region: CASSDVRNTGQLYF. CDR3 DNA, as far as it was read: TGTGCCAGCAGTGATGTCAGAAACACCGGG. V and J are TRBV13-1 and TRBJ2-2; D unclear. The CDR3 end is not reached by the read, which stops 4 residues before it; the germline J gene fills it in. The CDR3 totals 14 residues. CDR1 NSHNY and CDR2 SYGAGN come from the germline V gene. V lost 0 bases, J lost 1 base, and 4 bases lay in between.

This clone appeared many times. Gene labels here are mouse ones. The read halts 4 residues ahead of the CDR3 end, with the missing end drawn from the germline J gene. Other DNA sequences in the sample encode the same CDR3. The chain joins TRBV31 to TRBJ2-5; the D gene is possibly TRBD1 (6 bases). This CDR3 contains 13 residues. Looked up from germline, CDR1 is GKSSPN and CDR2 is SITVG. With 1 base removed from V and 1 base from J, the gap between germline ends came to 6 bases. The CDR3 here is CAWSQGDQDTQYF. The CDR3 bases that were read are TGTGCCTGGAGTCAGGGGGACCAAGAC.

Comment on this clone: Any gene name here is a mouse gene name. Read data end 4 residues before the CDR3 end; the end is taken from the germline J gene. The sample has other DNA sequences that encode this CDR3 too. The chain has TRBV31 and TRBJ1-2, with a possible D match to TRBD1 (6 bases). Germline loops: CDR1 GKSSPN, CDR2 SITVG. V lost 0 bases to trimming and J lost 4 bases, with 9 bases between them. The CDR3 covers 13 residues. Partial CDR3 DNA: TGTGCCTGGAGTCTGGGGGCGGGCTCC. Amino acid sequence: CAWSLGAGS. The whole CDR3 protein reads CAWSLGAGSDYTF. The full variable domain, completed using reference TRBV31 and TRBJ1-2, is AQTIHQWPVAEIKAVGSPLSLGCTIKGKSSPNLYWYWQATGGTLQQLFYSITVGQVESVVQLNLSASRPKDDQFILSTEKLLLSHSGFYLCAWSLGAGSDYTFGSGTRLLVI.

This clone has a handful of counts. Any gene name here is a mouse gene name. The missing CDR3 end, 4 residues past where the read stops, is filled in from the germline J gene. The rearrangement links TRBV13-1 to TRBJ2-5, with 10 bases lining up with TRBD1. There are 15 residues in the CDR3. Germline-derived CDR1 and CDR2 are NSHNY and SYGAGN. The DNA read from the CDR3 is TGTGCCAGCAGTGATTCCCGACAGGGGGCAGAC. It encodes CASSDSRQGAD. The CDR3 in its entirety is CASSDSRQGADTQYF.

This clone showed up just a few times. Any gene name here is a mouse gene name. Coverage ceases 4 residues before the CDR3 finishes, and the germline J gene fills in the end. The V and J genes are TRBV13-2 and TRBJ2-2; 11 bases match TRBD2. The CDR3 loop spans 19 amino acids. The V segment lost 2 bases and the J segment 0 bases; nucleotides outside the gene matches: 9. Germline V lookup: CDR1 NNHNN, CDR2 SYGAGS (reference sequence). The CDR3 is CASGESGTGGAANTGQLYF. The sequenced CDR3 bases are TGTGCCAGCGGTGAATCCGGGACTGGGGGTGCCGCAAACACCGGG.

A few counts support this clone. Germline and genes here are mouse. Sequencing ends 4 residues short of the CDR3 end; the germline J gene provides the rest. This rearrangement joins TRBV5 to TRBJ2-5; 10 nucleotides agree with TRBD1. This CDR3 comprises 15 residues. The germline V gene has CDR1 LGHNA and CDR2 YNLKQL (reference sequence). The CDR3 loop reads CASSPTGTGVDTQYF. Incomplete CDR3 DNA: TGTGCCAGCAGCCCCACCGGGACAGGGGTAGAC.

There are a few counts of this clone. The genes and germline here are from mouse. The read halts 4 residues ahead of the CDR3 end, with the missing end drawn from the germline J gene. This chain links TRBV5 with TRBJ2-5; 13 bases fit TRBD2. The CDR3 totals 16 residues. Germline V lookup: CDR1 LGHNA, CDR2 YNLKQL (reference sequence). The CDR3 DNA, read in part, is TGTGCCAGCAGCCAAGATGGGACTGGGGGGGGAGAC. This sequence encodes CASSQDGTGGGD. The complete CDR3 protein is CASSQDGTGGGDTQYF.

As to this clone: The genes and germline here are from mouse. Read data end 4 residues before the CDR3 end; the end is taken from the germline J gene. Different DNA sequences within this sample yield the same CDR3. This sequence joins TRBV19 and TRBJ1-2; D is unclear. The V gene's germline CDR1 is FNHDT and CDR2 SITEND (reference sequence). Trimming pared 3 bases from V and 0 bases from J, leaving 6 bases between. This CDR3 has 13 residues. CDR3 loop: CASSTQANSDYTF. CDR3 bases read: TGTGCCAGCAGTACTCAGGCAAACTCC. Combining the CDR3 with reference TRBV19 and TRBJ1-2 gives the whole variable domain GGIITQTPKFLIGQEGQKLTLKCQQNFNHDTMYWYRQDSGKGLRLIYYSITENDLQKGDLSEGYDASREKKSSFSLTVTSAQKNEMAVFLCASSTQANSDYTFGSGTRLLVI.

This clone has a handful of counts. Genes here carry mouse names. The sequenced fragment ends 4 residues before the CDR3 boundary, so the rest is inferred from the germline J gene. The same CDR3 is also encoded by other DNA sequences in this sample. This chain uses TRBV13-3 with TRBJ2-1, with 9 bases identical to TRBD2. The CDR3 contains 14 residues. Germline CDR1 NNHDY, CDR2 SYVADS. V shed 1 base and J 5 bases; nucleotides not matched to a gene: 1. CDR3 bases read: TGTGCCAGCAGTGATCTGGGGGGGGATGCT. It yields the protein CASSDLGGDA. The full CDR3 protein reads CASSDLGGDAEQFF.

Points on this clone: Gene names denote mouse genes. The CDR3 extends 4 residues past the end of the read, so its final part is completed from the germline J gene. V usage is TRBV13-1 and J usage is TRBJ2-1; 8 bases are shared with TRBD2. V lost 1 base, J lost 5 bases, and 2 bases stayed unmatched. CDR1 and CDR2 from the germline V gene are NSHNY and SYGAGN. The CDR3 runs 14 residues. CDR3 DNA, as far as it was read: TGTGCCAGCAGTGATATCTGGGGGGATGCT. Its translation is CASSDIWGDA. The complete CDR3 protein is CASSDIWGDAEQFF.

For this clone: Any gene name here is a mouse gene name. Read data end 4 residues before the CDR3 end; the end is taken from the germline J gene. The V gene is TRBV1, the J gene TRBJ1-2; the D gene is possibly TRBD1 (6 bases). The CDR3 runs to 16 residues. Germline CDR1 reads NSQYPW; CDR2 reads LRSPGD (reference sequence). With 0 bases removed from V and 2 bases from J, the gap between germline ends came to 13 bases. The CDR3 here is CTCSADPGTNNSDYTF. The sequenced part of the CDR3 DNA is TGCACCTGCAGTGCAGATCCCGGGACAAATAACTCC.

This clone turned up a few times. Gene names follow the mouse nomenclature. CDR3 protein: CASSDKLGTYAEQFF. The CDR3 bases that were read are TGTGCCAGCAGTGATAAGCTGGGGACCTATGCT. V and J are TRBV13-3 and TRBJ2-1, with a possible D match to TRBD2 (6 bases). The read ends 4 residues shy of where the CDR3 ends; the end is completed using the germline J gene. This CDR3 comprises 15 residues. Germline loops: CDR1 NNHDY, CDR2 SYVADS. Trimming shortened V by 1 base and J by 3 bases, and 11 bases separated the two germline ends.

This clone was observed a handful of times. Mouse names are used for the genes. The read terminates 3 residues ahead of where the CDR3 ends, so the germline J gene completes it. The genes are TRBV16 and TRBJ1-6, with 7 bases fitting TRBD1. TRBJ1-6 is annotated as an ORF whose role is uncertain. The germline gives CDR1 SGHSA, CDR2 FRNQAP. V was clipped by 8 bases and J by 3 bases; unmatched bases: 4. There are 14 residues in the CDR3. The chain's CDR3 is CASPQGSYNSPLYF. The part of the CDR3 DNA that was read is TGTGCAAGCCCACAGGGGAGCTATAATTCGCCC.

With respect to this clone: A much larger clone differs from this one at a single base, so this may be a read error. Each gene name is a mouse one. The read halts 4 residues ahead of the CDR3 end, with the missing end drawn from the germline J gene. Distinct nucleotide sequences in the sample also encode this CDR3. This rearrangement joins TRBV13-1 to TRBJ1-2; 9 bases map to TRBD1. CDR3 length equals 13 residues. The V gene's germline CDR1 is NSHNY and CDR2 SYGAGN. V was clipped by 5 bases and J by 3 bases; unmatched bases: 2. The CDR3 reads CASRDRGDSDYTF. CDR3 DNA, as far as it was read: TGTGCCAGCAGGGACAGGGGAGACTCC.

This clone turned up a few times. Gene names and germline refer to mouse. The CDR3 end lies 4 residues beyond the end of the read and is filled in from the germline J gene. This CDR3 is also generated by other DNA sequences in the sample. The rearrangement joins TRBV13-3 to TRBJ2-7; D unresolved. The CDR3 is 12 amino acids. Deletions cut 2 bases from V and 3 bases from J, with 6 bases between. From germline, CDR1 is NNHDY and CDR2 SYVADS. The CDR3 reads CASSESGYEQYF. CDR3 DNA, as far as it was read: TGTGCCAGCAGTGAATCTGGCTAT.

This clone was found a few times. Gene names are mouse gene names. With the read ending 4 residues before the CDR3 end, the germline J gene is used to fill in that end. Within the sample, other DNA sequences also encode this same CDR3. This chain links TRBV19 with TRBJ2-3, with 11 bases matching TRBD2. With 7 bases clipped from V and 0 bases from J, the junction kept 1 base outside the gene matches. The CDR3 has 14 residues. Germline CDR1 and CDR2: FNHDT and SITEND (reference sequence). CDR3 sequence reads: CASRTGGSAETLYF. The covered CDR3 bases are TGTGCCAGCCGGACTGGGGGGAGTGCAGAA.

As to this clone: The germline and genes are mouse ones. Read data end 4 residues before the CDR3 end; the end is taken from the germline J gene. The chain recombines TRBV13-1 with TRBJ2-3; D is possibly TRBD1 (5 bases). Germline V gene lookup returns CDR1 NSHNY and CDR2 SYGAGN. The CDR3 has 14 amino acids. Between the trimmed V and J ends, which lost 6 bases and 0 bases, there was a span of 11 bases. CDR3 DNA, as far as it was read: TGTGCCAGCACAGACAGATCTAGTGCAGAA. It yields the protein CASTDRSSAE. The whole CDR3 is CASTDRSSAETLYF.

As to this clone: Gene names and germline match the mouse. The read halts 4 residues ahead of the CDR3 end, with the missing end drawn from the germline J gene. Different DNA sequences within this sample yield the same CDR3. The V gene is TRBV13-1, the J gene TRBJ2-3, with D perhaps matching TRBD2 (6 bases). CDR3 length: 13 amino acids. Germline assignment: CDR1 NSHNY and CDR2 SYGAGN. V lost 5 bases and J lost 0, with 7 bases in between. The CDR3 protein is CASRLGSAETLYF. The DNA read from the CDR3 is TGTGCCAGCAGACTGGGAAGTGCAGAA.